Following are 14 T cell receptor beta chains from one sample sequenced in a study of blood T cell repertoires in COVID-19. The protocol was immunoSEQ multiplex PCR, while the TCRdb copy is restricted to in-frame clones and leaves out a portion. The sample yields about 210,000 clones, 85% seen once. The sequencing input was peripheral blood. All receptors come from a man aged 50-60 years with COVID-19, enrolled during active disease.

The chain combines TRBV7-2 with TRBJ2-5, with 11 positions matching TRBD1. Per germline, CDR1 SGHTA and CDR2 FQGNSA. CDR3 length: 15 amino acids. V gave up 5 bases and J gave up 5 bases; unmatched junction bases: 7. The CDR3 coding sequence is TGTGCCAGCAGCCCACCGGACAGGGGGCGGGAGACCCAGTACTTC. Its translation is CASSPPDRGRETQYF.

This clone appeared once. CDR3 loop: CASGTGNVAGELFF. CDR3 bases: TGTGCCAGCGGGACAGGGAATGTGGCCGGGGAGCTGTTTTTT. The chain has TRBV9 and TRBJ2-2; 9 bases line up with TRBD1. The germline V gene has CDR1 SGDLS and CDR2 YYNGEE. The CDR3 has 14 residues. V gave up 7 bases and J gave up 6 bases; unmatched junction bases: 7. Together with reference TRBV9 and TRBJ2-2, the CDR3 gives the full variable domain: DSGVTQTPKHLITATGQRVTLRCSPRSGDLSVYWYQQSLDQGLQFLIQYYNGEERAKGNILERFSAQQFPDLHSELNLSSLELGDSALYFCASGTGNVAGELFFGEGSRLTVL.

The chain combines TRBV7-2 with TRBJ2-3; the D gene is possibly TRBD2 (6 bases). CDR3 size: 15 residues. CDR1 is SGHTA, CDR2 FQGNSA, per germline. With 2 bases removed from V and 0 bases from J, the gap between germline ends came to 9 bases. The CDR3, as DNA: TGTGCCAGCAGCTTATTCGGGACTAGCACAGATACGCAGTATTTT. It yields the protein CASSLFGTSTDTQYF.

The chain couples TRBV11-2 to TRBJ2-7, with 10 bases lining up with TRBD1. Germline loops: CDR1 SGHAT, CDR2 FQNNGV. The CDR3 has 14 residues. Unmatched junction bases numbered 3, after V lost 3 bases and J lost 4 bases. The CDR3 here is CASSFGQGGYEQYF. CDR3 in DNA: TGTGCCAGCAGCTTCGGACAGGGGGGTTACGAGCAGTACTTC.

The chain has TRBV5-1 and TRBJ1-2; 8 positions agree with TRBD1. CDR1 and CDR2 from the germline V gene are SGHRS and YFSETQ. The CDR3 is made up of 16 amino acids. After removal of 4 bases from V and 4 bases from J, the junction contained 12 bases not matched to a gene. CDR3 protein: CASSRGLGQGSYGYTF. Written as DNA, the CDR3 is TGCGCCAGCAGCAGGGGCCTCGGACAGGGATCCTATGGCTACACCTTC.

The chain joins TRBV3-1 (or the pseudogene TRBV3-2) to TRBJ2-1; 11 bases map to TRBD1. Germline assignment: CDR1 LGHDT and CDR2 YNNKEL (reference sequence). Trimming removed 2 bases from V and 6 bases from J; junction bases left unmatched: 12. The CDR3 has 18 amino acids. The CDR3 nucleotides read TGTGCCAGCAGCCAACCCGGGACAGGGGGTCAAACGGTCAATGAGCAGTTCTTC. It yields the protein CASSQPGTGGQTVNEQFF.

V gene TRBV10-3 combines with J gene TRBJ2-7; D gene uncertain. The CDR3 extends over 15 amino acids. CDR1 is ENHRY, CDR2 SYGVKD, per germline. V lost 2 bases and J 3 bases, leaving 14 bases between the germline ends. CDR3: CAISEGARHGYEQYF. The CDR3, as DNA: TGTGCCATCAGTGAGGGTGCGAGACATGGCTACGAGCAGTACTTC.

The chain couples TRBV15 to TRBJ1-1, with D tentatively TRBD1 (6 bases). This CDR3 has 13 residues. CDR1 is LNHNV and CDR2 is YYDKDF in the germline V gene (reference sequence). Trimming pared 5 bases from V and 1 base from J, leaving 8 bases between. The CDR3: CATSGQKNTEAFF. The CDR3 DNA reads TGTGCCACCAGCGGACAGAAGAACACTGAAGCTTTCTTT. The entire variable domain, with the rest obtained from reference TRBV15 and TRBJ1-1, is as follows: DAMVIQNPRYQVTQFGKPVTLSCSQTLNHNVMYWYQQKSSQAPKLLFHYYDKDFNNEADTPDNFQSRRPNTSFCFLDIRSPGLGDTAMYLCATSGQKNTEAFFGQGTRLTVV.

This chain links TRBV10-2 with TRBJ2-7; D gene unclear. Trimming took 0 bases from V and 3 from J, leaving 6 bases between them. CDR1 and CDR2 from the germline V gene are WSHSY and SAAADI. This CDR3 is built from 13 residues. The CDR3 DNA reads TGCGCCAGCAGTGAGTCGAGTAACTACGAGCAGTACTTC. Translating gives CASSESSNYEQYF.

There are many counts of this clone. The rearrangement joins TRBV7-9 to TRBJ2-7; TRBD2 might be the D (6 bases). The CDR3 totals 14 residues. Trimming shortened V by 4 bases and J by 1 base, and 11 bases separated the two germline ends. Looked up from germline, CDR1 is SEHNR and CDR2 is FQNEAQ (reference sequence). DNA of the CDR3: TGTGCCAGCAGCTCGGGGCGGGGTTCCTACGAGCAGTACTTC. It codes for CASSSGRGSYEQYF.

The CDR3 is CASKGLTHTGELFF. CDR3 DNA sequence: TGTGCCAGCAAGGGACTAACTCACACCGGGGAGCTGTTTTTT. The V and J genes are TRBV27 and TRBJ2-2, with TRBD2 matching 7 bases. This CDR3 contains 14 residues. Germline CDR1 is MNHEY and CDR2 is SMNVEV (reference sequence). The ends lost 7 bases at V and 3 bases at J; junction bases unmatched: 5.

V gene TRBV11-2 combines with J gene TRBJ2-7, with TRBD1 matching over 7 bases. The CDR3 loop spans 14 amino acids. Trimming at V came to 3 bases and at J to 1 base, leaving 3 bases not matched to a gene. Per germline, CDR1 SGHAT and CDR2 FQNNGV. The CDR3 DNA sequence: TGTGCCAGCAGCTTGCAGGGGGTGTCCTACGAGCAGTACTTC. This encodes CASSLQGVSYEQYF.

J is TRBJ1-5 and V is TRBV12-3 or TRBV12-4, with D unclear. The CDR3 covers 11 residues. V lost 8 bases, J lost 11 bases, and 13 bases lay in between. The CDR3 sequence: CASANKQAQHF. The CDR3, as DNA: TGTGCCAGCGCTAATAAGCAGGCCCAGCATTTT.

The chain employs TRBV23-1 and TRBJ1-6; D possibly corresponds to TRBD1 (6 bases). TRBV23-1 is marked as an open reading frame, function uncertain. V was pared by 4 bases and J by 7 bases, with 35 bases between. The CDR3 runs 22 residues. CDR3 nucleotides: TGCGCCAGCAGTCGCCTATCAAGATCCCGCAGGGGCGTTGGGGTGGGGAATTCACCCCTCCACTTT. Amino acids: CASSRLSRSRRGVGVGNSPLHF.